The 16 T cell receptor beta chains given below trace back to one sample, sequenced in a study of shared clonotypes between healthy human individuals. Method: immunoSEQ multiplex PCR; TCRdb's copy keeps in-frame clones and lacks some. The sample records a few million clones, around 90% being singletons. Sequenced sample: naive CD4+ T cells from PBMCs. Subset noted: CD45RA+ positively selected. These receptors all stem from a man between 18 and 35 years old in good health. Some clones in this sample may be carry-over from other donors' samples.

The chain joins TRBV28 to TRBJ1-2, with D unresolved. V gave up 6 bases and J gave up 4 bases, with 9 bases separating them. Germline CDR1 MDHEN, CDR2 SYDVKM. CDR3 length: 12 amino acids. Here the CDR3 reads CASSRAFYGYTF. In DNA, the CDR3 is TGTGCCAGCAGCCGAGCCTTCTATGGCTACACCTTC.

This sequence joins TRBV11-3 and TRBJ2-7, with a tentative D call TRBD2 (6 bases). Trimming removed 1 base at V and 3 bases at J, with 16 bases between. This CDR3 spans 16 amino acids. Germline V gene data show CDR1 as SGHNT and CDR2 as YENEEA. DNA of the CDR3: TGTGCCAGCAGCTTAGGGGGGAGACTAGGCAACTACGAGCAGTACTTC. Translated: CASSLGGRLGNYEQYF.

This chain joins TRBV6-5 and TRBJ2-2, with D possibly matching TRBD1 (6 bases). V shed 7 bases and J shed 3 bases, with 12 bases lying between them. This CDR3 is built from 14 residues. Germline V gene lookup returns CDR1 MNHEY and CDR2 SVGAGI. CDR3 nucleotides: TGTGCCAGCAACCCGACAGGTTACACCGGGGAGCTGTTTTTT. Translating it yields CASNPTGYTGELFF.

The chain joins TRBV7-9 to TRBJ1-1; D is ambiguous. The V gene's germline CDR1 is SEHNR and CDR2 FQNEAQ (reference sequence). CDR3 length: 14 residues. Trimming shortened V by 2 bases and J by 0 bases, and 7 bases separated the two germline ends. CDR3 sequence: CASSLPQVNTEAFF. As DNA, the CDR3 is TGTGCCAGCAGCTTACCTCAGGTGAACACTGAAGCTTTCTTT.

The V and J genes are TRBV7-8 and TRBJ2-5; 11 bases align to TRBD2. CDR3 length: 16 residues. V was clipped by 5 bases and J by 5 bases; unmatched bases: 10. Germline values: CDR1 SGHVS, CDR2 FQNEAQ. The CDR3: CASSARRLAGRETQYF. Here the CDR3 DNA reads TGTGCCAGCAGCGCCCGACGACTAGCGGGACGGGAGACCCAGTACTTC.

In its sample, this clone was seen once. The chain joins TRBV7-3 to TRBJ2-1; 9 positions match TRBD2. This CDR3 has 17 residues. The V gene's germline CDR1 is SGHTA and CDR2 FQGTGA. V lost 3 bases and J lost 7; bases outside the gene matches: 13. The CDR3 region has the DNA TGTGCCAGCAGCTTTACCCCATCAGCGGGAGGTACGAATGAGCAGTTCTTC. Translating gives CASSFTPSAGGTNEQFF. The full variable domain, completed using reference TRBV7-3 and TRBJ2-1, is GAGVSQTPSNKVTEKGKYVELRCDPISGHTALYWYRQSLGQGPEFLIYFQGTGAADDSGLPNDRFFAVRPEGSVSTLKIQRTERGDSAVYLCASSFTPSAGGTNEQFFGPGTRLTVL.

The J gene is TRBJ2-7, the V gene TRBV6-5; 8 positions match TRBD1. Trimming took 5 bases from V and 4 from J; bases not matched to a gene: 10. In germline, CDR1 is MNHEY, CDR2 SVGAGI. CDR3 length: 15 amino acids. The CDR3 DNA is TGTGCCAGCAGTCGGCCGAAGGACAGGGCTTACGAGCAGTACTTC. Translating it yields CASSRPKDRAYEQYF.

This chain connects TRBV9 to TRBJ2-3; TRBD2 matches 11 bases. Germline CDR1 SGDLS, CDR2 YYNGEE. The CDR3 is 18 amino acids. The V gene end was trimmed by 0 bases and the J gene end by 1 base; junction bases not matched to a gene: 7. This CDR3 reads CASSVAGGLAVGTDTQYF. Written as DNA, the CDR3 is TGTGCCAGCAGCGTAGCGGGGGGACTAGCGGTAGGCACAGATACGCAGTATTTT.

This sequence joins TRBV5-1 and TRBJ2-4, with D possibly being TRBD2 (6 bases). The V end was cut by 7 bases, the J end by 5 bases, with 13 bases between. Germline CDR1 and CDR2: SGHRS and YFSETQ. The CDR3 spans 13 residues. The CDR3 DNA is TGCGCCAGCTGTAGGGGAGGTGAAAACATTCAGTACTTC. The encoded protein is CASCRGGENIQYF.

This clone showed up just once. The rearrangement links TRBV27 to TRBJ1-1; a possible D gene is TRBD1 (5 bases). CDR3 size: 17 residues. Trimming left V 4 bases short and J 0 bases short, with 18 bases between. Germline V gene data show CDR1 as MNHEY and CDR2 as SMNVEV (reference sequence). The CDR3 spells CASSYHGAADMNTEAFF. The CDR3 nucleotides are TGTGCCAGCAGTTACCATGGGGCAGCCGACATGAACACTGAAGCTTTCTTT.

The genes are TRBV19 and TRBJ2-7; 9 nucleotides align to TRBD2. Per the germline V gene, CDR1 is LNHDA and CDR2 is SQIVND (reference sequence). J was trimmed by 8 bases and V by 2 bases; bases with no gene match: 10. This CDR3 is 15 amino acids long. DNA for the CDR3: TGTGCCAGTAGTATACCCGCCTCGCGGGAGGGACAGCAGTACTTC. This sequence encodes CASSIPASREGQQYF.

The J gene is TRBJ2-7, the V gene TRBV19; D possibly matches TRBD1 or TRBD2 (5 bases each). The V gene lost 0 bases and the J gene lost 3 bases, with 18 bases spanning the gap. Germline V gene lookup returns CDR1 LNHDA and CDR2 SQIVND (reference sequence). The length of the CDR3 is 17 residues. CDR3 DNA: TGTGCCAGTAGTATAGATGTCGCCCGGGGCCTTAACTACGAGCAGTACTTC. Translated, it gives CASSIDVARGLNYEQYF.

This rearrangement joins TRBV7-3 to TRBJ1-1, with D hard to call. The CDR3 sequence is 15 residues long. Germline CDR1 is SGHTA and CDR2 is FQGTGA. V gave up 0 bases and J gave up 0 bases, with 8 bases separating them. The CDR3 spells CASSLTALMNTEAFF. In DNA, the CDR3 is TGTGCCAGCAGCTTAACGGCCCTAATGAACACTGAAGCTTTCTTT.

To note about this clone: Other DNA sequences within the sample encode an identical CDR3. The gene calls are TRBV6-5 and TRBJ1-1; no firm D call. Trimming took off 2 bases at V and 4 bases at J, with 8 bases between the two ends. This CDR3 is built from 13 residues. Germline V gives CDR1 MNHEY, CDR2 SVGAGI. The CDR3 bases are TGTGCCAGCAGTTACCGCGGGGTCACTGAAGCTTTCTTT. Translation: CASSYRGVTEAFF.

As regards this clone: Within the sample, other DNA sequences also encode this same CDR3. V gene TRBV5-1 combines with J gene TRBJ2-7; D is ambiguous. The CDR3 totals 14 residues. The germline V gene encodes CDR1 SGHRS and CDR2 YFSETQ. V lost 0 bases to trimming and J lost 3 bases, with 10 bases between them. The CDR3 spells CASSLGGGNYEQYF. CDR3 sequence (DNA): TGCGCCAGCAGCTTGGGCGGCGGCAACTACGAGCAGTACTTC.

CDR3 residues: CASSVRTGTYEQYF. CDR3 nucleotides: TGCGCCAGCAGCGTCAGGACAGGGACCTACGAGCAGTACTTC. The rearrangement links TRBV5-1 to TRBJ2-7; 8 bases line up with TRBD1. Trimming took 4 bases from V and 2 from J; bases not matched to a gene: 5. CDR3 length: 14 amino acids. Germline CDR1 is SGHRS and CDR2 is YFSETQ.